The T cell receptor beta chain described here comes from a study of blood T cell repertoires in COVID-19. Study in general: The origin of the acute and convalescent COVID-19 samples was the United States, Italy and Spain. Sample material is recorded as cDNA or gDNA derived from T cells, B-cell-depleted T cells, or PBMCs.

Method: immunoSEQ multiplex PCR; TCRdb's copy keeps in-frame clones and lacks some. Of tens of thousands of clones listed, roughly 80% are singletons. The TCR sequence derives from a man between 65 and 79 years old with acute or convalescent COVID-19. Sample: peripheral blood.

As DNA, the CDR3 is TGTGCCAGTAGTATCCCGGGAGTTAACTATGGCTACACCTTC. This codes for CASSIPGVNYGYTF. The rearrangement links TRBV19 to TRBJ1-2; no clear D gene. The ends were cut back, 3 bases at V and 1 base at J, with 9 bases in the middle. This CDR3 region has 14 residues. Germline V gene lookup returns CDR1 LNHDA and CDR2 SQIVND (reference sequence).